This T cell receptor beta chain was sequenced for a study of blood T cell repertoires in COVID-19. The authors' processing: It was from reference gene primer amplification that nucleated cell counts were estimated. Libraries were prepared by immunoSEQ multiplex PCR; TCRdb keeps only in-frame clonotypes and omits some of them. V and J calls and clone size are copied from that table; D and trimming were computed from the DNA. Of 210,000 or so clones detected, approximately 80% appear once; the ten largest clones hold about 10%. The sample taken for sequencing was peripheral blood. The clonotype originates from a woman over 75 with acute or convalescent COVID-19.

DNA of the CDR3: TGTGCCAGCAGTTACTTCAGGCGCGGCTACACCTTC. It yields the protein CASSYFRRGYTF. The genes are TRBV6-6 and TRBJ1-2; no clear D. V lost 1 base and J lost 8, with 8 bases in between. Germline CDR1 reads MNHNY; CDR2 reads SVGAGI (reference sequence). The CDR3 runs 12 residues.